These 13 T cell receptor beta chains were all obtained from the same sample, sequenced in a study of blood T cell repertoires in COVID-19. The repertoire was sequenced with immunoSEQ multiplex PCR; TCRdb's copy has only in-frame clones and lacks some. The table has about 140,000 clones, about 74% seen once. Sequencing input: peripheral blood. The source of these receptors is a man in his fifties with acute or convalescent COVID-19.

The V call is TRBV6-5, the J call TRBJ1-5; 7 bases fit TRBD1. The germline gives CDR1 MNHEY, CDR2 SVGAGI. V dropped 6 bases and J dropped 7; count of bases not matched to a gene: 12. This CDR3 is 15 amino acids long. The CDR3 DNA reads TGTGCCAGCAGCGGTGGACAGGCTGTACCCCAGCCCCAGCATTTT. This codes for CASSGGQAVPQPQHF.

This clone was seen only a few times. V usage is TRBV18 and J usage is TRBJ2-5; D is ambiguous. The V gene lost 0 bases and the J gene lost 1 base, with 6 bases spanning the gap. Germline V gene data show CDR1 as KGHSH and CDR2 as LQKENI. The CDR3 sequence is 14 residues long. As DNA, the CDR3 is TGTGCCAGCTCACCACCTTCAGTCCAAGAGACCCAGTACTTC. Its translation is CASSPPSVQETQYF.

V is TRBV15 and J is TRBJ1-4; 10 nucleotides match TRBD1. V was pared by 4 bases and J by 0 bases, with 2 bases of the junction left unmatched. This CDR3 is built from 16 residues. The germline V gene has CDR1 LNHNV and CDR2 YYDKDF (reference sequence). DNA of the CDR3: TGTGCCACCAGCACGGACAGGGGGGCAACTAATGAAAAACTGTTTTTT. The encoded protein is CATSTDRGATNEKLFF.

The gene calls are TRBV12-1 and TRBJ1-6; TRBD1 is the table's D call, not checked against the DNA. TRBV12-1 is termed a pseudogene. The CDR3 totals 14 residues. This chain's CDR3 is CASSPGQVDSPLHF. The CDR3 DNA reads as TGTGCCAGCAGCCCGGGACAGGTGGACTCACCCCTCCACTTT.

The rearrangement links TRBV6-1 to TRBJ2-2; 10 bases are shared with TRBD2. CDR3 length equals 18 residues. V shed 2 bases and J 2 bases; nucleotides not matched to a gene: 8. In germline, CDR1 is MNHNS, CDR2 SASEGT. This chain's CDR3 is CASSERVSGGTNTGELFF. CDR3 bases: TGTGCCAGCAGTGAAAGGGTTAGCGGGGGGACCAACACCGGGGAGCTGTTTTTT.

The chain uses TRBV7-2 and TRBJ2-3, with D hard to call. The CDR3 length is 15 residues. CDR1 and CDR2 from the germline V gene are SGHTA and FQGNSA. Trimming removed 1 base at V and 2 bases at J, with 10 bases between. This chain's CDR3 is CASSLVYSPTDTQYF. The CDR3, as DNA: TGTGCCAGCAGCTTAGTATACAGCCCCACAGATACGCAGTATTTT.

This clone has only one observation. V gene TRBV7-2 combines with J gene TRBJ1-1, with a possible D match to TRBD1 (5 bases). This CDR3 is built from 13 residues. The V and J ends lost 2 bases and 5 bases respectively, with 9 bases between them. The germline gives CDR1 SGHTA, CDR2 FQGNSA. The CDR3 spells CASSLYGGTEAFF. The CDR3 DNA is TGTGCCAGCAGCTTATACGGGGGAACTGAAGCTTTCTTT.

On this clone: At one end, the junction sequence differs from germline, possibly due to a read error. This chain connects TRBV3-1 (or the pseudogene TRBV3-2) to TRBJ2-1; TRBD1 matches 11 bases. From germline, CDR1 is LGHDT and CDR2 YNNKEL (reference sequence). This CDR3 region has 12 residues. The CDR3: CASSRDRGTCVF. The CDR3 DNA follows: TGTGCCAGCAGCCGGGACAGGGGGACATGCGTCTTC.

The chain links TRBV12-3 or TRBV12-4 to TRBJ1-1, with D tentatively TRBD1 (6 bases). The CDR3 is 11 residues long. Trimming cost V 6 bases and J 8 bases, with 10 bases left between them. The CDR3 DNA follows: TGTGCCAGCAGCCGGACAGAGGAAGCTTTCTTT. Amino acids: CASSRTEEAFF.

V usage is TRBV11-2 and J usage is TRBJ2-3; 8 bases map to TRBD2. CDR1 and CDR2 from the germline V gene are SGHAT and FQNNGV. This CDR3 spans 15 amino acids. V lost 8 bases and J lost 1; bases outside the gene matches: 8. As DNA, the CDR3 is TGTGCCAGCGCACGGGGTAGCGGGGGCACAGATACGCAGTATTTT. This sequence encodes CASARGSGGTDTQYF.

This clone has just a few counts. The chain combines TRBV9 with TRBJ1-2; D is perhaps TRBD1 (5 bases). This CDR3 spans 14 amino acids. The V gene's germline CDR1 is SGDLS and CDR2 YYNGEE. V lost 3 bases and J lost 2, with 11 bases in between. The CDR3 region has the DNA TGTGCCAGCAGCGCCCTCAGGGTCAACTATGGCTACACCTTC. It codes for CASSALRVNYGYTF.

DNA of the CDR3: TGTGCCAGCAGTGATAACAGGGGCAATCAGCCCCAGCATTTT. Its translation: CASSDNRGNQPQHF. This rearrangement joins TRBV6-1 to TRBJ1-5; tentatively, D is TRBD1 (6 bases). Looked up from germline, CDR1 is MNHNS and CDR2 is SASEGT. The CDR3 extends over 14 amino acids. V was cut by 3 bases and J by 2 bases, with 8 bases left in between.

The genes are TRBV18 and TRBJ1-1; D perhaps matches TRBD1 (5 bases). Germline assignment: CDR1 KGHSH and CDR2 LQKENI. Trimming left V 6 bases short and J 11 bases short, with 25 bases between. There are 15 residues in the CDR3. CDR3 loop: CASSNHGDSGTRAFF. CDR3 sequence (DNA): TGTGCCAGCTCGAACCACGGGGATTCGGGGACTCGGGCTTTCTTT.